This T cell receptor (beta chain) was retrieved from a study of T cell responses to AZD1222 COVID-19 vaccine. In regard to this clone: Its antigen is as yet unknown.

Sequencing was performed with immunoSEQ multiplex PCR; in TCRdb, only in-frame clones are kept and a portion is missing. The sample consists of over 45,000 clones, 65% to 80% of them appearing once. Looked up from germline, CDR1 is MNHEY and CDR2 is SVGAGI. V was pared by 2 bases and J by 1 base, with 11 bases between. This CDR3 is 15 amino acids long. Regarding the study as a whole: Seropositivity was recorded at baseline in only a handful of AZD1222 recipients.

J is TRBJ2-5 and V is TRBV6-5; maybe TRBD2 (5 bases). The clonotype comes from an adult in good health. Sequencing was performed on peripheral blood, taken on day 0 of AZD1222 vaccination. CDR3 sequence reads: CASSYERGGQETQYF. CDR3 sequence (DNA): TGTGCCAGCAGTTACGAGCGAGGAGGCCAAGAGACCCAGTACTTC.